The 12 T cell receptor beta chains below all came from one sample that was sequenced in a study of graft-versus-host responses after intestinal transplantation. Sequencing used immunoSEQ multiplex PCR; TCRdb keeps in-frame clones, though not all of them. The data contain 17,000 or so clones, 38% of them singletons. Responder cells labeled with CFSE (approximately 200,000) were co-plated with irradiated stimulator cells labeled with violet dye (approximately 200,000). Sequencing was performed on alloreactive CD8+ T cells from a mixed lymphocyte reaction culture, taken before intestinal transplant. Subset described: CFSE-low proliferating T cells sorted from approximately 6-day pre-transplant mixed lymphocyte reaction (GvH or HvG direction). The receptor set was obtained from a human patient who received an intestinal transplant.

This sequence joins TRBV7-9 and TRBJ2-7; 9 bases are shared with TRBD2. The CDR3 sequence is 15 residues long. Trimming cost V 1 base and J 2 bases; bases outside gene matches: 3. Germline CDR1 is SEHNR and CDR2 is FQNEAQ (reference sequence). CDR3 in amino acids: CASSLVSGSTYEQYF. The CDR3 DNA sequence: TGTGCCAGCAGCTTAGTTAGCGGGAGTACCTACGAGCAGTACTTC. Drawing the rest from reference TRBV7-9 and TRBJ2-7, the complete variable domain is DTGVSQNPRHKITKRGQNVTFRCDPISEHNRLYWYRQTLGQGPEFLTYFQNEAQLEKSRLLSDRFSAERPKGSFSTLEIQRTEQGDSAMYLCASSLVSGSTYEQYFGPGTRLTVT.

The rearrangement links TRBV5-1 to TRBJ2-7, with 10 bases aligning to TRBD1. There are 15 residues in the CDR3. V lost 4 bases, J lost 4 bases, and 8 bases stayed unmatched. CDR1 and CDR2 (germline): SGHRS, YFSETQ. In DNA form, the CDR3 reads TGCGCCAGCAGCAGCGGACAGGGGGTGACGTACGAGCAGTACTTC. It is translated as CASSSGQGVTYEQYF.

The genes are TRBV6-5 and TRBJ1-5, with D perhaps matching TRBD1 (6 bases). This CDR3 contains 14 residues. The germline CDR1 and CDR2 sequences are MNHEY and SVGAGI. Here the CDR3 reads CGRQGKDSNQPQHF. DNA for the CDR3: TGTGGGCGGCAGGGGAAAGATAGCAATCAGCCCCAGCATTTT.

The chain uses TRBV6-5 and TRBJ1-2; D is uncertain. The CDR3 runs to 14 residues. Germline V gives CDR1 MNHEY, CDR2 SVGAGI. V was shortened by 0 bases and J by 4 bases, with 9 bases between the two germline ends. CDR3 amino acids: CASSYSGESYGYTF. The CDR3 DNA sequence: TGTGCCAGCAGTTACTCTGGGGAGAGCTATGGCTACACCTTC.

V and J are TRBV6-5 and TRBJ2-7; D gene uncertain. The germline V gene encodes CDR1 MNHEY and CDR2 SVGAGI. This CDR3 has 11 residues. Trimming stripped 7 bases from V and 3 bases from J, with 7 bases between. As DNA, the CDR3 is TGTGCCAGCAAAGTCTTCTACGAGCAGTACTTC. Its translation: CASKVFYEQYF.

This clone was seen only a few times. This rearrangement joins TRBV18 to TRBJ1-5; D is unresolved. CDR3 length: 17 amino acids. The ends were cut back, 1 base at V and 6 bases at J, with 19 bases in the middle. CDR1 and CDR2 from the germline V gene are KGHSH and LQKENI. For the CDR3, the DNA is TGTGCCAGCTCACCACTTTTTATCCGTCCTTCTGGTCAGCCCCAGCATTTT. This sequence encodes CASSPLFIRPSGQPQHF.

This sequence joins TRBV2 and TRBJ2-3; no reliable D call. The V end lost 5 bases, the J end lost 6 bases, and 9 bases lay between the germline ends. Germline CDR1 and CDR2: SNHLY and FYNNEI. This CDR3 is built from 12 residues. The CDR3 protein is CASSHTWDTQYF. Here the CDR3 DNA reads TGTGCCAGCAGTCACACATGGGATACGCAGTATTTT.

This clone was observed a handful of times. The rearrangement links TRBV4-2 to TRBJ2-7; TRBD1 is a possible D gene (5 bases). The length of the CDR3 is 14 residues. Germline CDR1 and CDR2: LGHNA and YNFKEQ. Trimming cost V 4 bases and J 5 bases, with 15 bases left between them. CDR3 sequence: CASSPDISWDEQYF. Written as DNA, the CDR3 is TGTGCCAGCAGCCCGGACATTTCATGGGACGAGCAGTACTTC.

The chain joins TRBV4-2 to TRBJ2-7; perhaps TRBD1 as D (5 bases). The CDR3 has 16 amino acids. CDR1 LGHNA and CDR2 YNFKEQ come from the germline V gene. Between the trimmed V and J ends, which lost 1 base and 3 bases, there was a span of 16 bases. The CDR3 region is CASSQVSWAGNYEQYF. In nucleotides, the CDR3 is TGTGCCAGCAGCCAAGTTTCTTGGGCAGGGAACTACGAGCAGTACTTC.

The chain employs TRBV4-1 and TRBJ1-2; D not resolved. V shed 0 bases and J shed 5 bases, with 13 bases lying between them. The CDR3 length is 15 residues. Germline V gives CDR1 MGHRA, CDR2 YSYEKL. The CDR3 nucleotides are TGCGCCAGCAGCCAAGATGGCCGCAGAGCTTATGGCTACACCTTC. Residues: CASSQDGRRAYGYTF.

This clone was observed a few times. A much bigger clone sits one base away, suggesting this may be a read error. The chain uses TRBV2 and TRBJ2-6, with D possibly being TRBD2 (5 bases). The CDR3 runs 16 residues. The V gene lost 4 bases and the J gene lost 0 bases, with 10 bases spanning the gap. From germline, CDR1 is SNHLY and CDR2 FYNNEI. CDR3 DNA sequence: TGTGCCAGCAGTGTTGGCGGACTCTCTGGGGCCAACGTCCTGACTTTC. Encoded protein: CASSVGGLSGANVLTF.

This clone was seen a few times. J is TRBJ2-1 and V is TRBV4-2; D remains ambiguous. Germline lookup yields CDR1 LGHNA and CDR2 YNFKEQ. This CDR3 contains 13 residues. Trimming left V 5 bases short and J 1 base short, with 6 bases between. The CDR3 here is CASSGGSYNEQFF. CDR3 sequence (DNA): TGTGCCAGCAGCGGTGGGTCCTACAATGAGCAGTTCTTC.